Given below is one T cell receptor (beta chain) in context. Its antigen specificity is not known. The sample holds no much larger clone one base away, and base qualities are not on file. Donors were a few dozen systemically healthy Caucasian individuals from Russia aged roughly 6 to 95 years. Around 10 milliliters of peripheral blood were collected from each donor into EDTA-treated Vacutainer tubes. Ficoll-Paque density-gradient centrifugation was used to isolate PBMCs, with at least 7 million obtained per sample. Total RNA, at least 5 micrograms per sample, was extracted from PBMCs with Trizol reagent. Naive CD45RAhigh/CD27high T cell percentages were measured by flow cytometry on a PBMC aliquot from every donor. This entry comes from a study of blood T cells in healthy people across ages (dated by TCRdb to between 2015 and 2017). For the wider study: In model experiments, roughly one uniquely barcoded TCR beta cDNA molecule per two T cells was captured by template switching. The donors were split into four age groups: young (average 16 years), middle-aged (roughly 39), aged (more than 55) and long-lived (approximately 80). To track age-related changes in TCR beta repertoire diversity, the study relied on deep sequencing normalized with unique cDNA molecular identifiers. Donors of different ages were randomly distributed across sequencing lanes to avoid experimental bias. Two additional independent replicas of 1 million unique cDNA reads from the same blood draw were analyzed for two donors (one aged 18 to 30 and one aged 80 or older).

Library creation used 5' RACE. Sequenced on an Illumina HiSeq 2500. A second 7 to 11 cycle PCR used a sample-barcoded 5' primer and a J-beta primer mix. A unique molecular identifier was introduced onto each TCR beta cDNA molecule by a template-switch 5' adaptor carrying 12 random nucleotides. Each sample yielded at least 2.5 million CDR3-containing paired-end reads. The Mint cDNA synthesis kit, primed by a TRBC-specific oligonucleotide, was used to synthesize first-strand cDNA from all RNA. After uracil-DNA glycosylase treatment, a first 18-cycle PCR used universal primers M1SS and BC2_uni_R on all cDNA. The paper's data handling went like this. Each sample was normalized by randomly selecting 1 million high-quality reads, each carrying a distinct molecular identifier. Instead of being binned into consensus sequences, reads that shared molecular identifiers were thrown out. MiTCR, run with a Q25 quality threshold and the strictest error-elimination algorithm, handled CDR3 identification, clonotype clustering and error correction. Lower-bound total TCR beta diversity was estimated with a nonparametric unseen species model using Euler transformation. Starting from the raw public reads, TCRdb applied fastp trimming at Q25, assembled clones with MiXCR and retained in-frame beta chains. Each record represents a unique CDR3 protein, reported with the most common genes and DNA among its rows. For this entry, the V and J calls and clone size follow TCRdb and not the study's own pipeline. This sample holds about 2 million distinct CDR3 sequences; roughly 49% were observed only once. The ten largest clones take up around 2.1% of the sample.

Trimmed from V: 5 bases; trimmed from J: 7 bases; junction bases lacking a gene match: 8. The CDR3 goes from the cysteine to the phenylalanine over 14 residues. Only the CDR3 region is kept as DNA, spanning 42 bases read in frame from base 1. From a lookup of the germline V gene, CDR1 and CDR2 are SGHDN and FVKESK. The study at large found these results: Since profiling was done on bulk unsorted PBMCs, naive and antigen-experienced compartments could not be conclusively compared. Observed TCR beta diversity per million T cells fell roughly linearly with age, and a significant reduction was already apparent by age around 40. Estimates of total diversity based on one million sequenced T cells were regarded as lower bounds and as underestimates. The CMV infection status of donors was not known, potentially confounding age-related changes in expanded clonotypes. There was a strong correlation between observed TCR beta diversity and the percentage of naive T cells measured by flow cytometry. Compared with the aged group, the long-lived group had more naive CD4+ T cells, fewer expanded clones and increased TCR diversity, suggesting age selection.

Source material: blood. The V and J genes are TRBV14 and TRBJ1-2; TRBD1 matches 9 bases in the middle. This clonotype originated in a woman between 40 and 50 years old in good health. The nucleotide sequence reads TGTGCCAGCAGCTCCGGGACAGGGTTTACTGGCTACACCTTC. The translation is CASSSGTGFTGYTF.